This T cell receptor (beta chain) was identified during a study of regulatory T cells in long-lasting Graves disease. This clonotype was observed many times. The time point denotes: newly diagnosed GD, antithyroid drugs for less than 3 months. Making the TCR library involved RNA that had been extracted from PBMCs. Per the germline V gene, CDR1 is MNHEY and CDR2 is SVGEGT. The CDR3 has 15 residues. V trimming: 5 bases; J trimming: 2 bases; junction bases outside the gene matches: 6. Arm-PCR of CDR3 regions and iRepertoire HTBI primers were the basis on which TCR beta libraries were built. TCRdb re-analysed the multiplex PCR reads in MiXCR, keeping a single row per CDR3 protein. The sample has about 520,000 distinct CDR3 sequences; approximately 12% are singletons. The data also belong to a second study, concerning T cells in Graves' hyperthyroidism and ophthalmopathy. Turning to that study: Hyperthyroidism, newly diagnosed and lasting under 2 months, affected patients aged 18 to 65.

V usage is TRBV6-2 or TRBV6-3 and J usage is TRBJ2-1; 7 bases agree with TRBD2. The clonotype was recovered from a woman in her thirties with Graves disease. This material consisted of peripheral blood mononuclear cells (PBMCs), taken at new diagnosis, from a patient treated with antithyroid drugs. In DNA form, the CDR3 reads TGTGCCAGCAGTCCAGCGGGACCCACCTACAATGAGCAGTTCTTC. It encodes CASSPAGPTYNEQFF.